This T cell receptor beta chain was sequenced during a study of cytomegalovirus exposure and HLA in healthy donors. As regards this clone: The antigen is undetermined.

Study-level findings and limits: Specificity for CMV antigens was confirmed in vitro for a few of the CMV-associated chains. There were about 160 TCR beta chains listed as cytomegalovirus-associated. Reports indicate that TCR beta sequences accurately predicted the HLA-A and HLA-B alleles of most subjects. Most TCR sequences showed up rarely, but some public TCRs showed up in many donors.

Vbeta (60) and Jbeta (13) primers were used in the PCR. Sequencing used immunoSEQ multiplex PCR; TCRdb keeps in-frame clones, though not all of them. The sample lists about 180,000 clones, less than 85% occurring once. CDR3 length: 15 residues. The V and J ends lost 4 bases and 4 bases, in that order; junction bases with no gene match: 7. Germline V gives CDR1 ENHRY, CDR2 SYGVKD. This TCR derives from a man younger than 35 in good health and CMV-seronegative. V is TRBV10-3 and J is TRBJ2-5, with 9 bases identical to TRBD1. The specimen was PBMCs. Here the CDR3 reads CAISATGGAGETQYF. DNA of the CDR3: TGTGCCATCAGTGCCACAGGGGGCGCCGGAGAGACCCAGTACTTC.